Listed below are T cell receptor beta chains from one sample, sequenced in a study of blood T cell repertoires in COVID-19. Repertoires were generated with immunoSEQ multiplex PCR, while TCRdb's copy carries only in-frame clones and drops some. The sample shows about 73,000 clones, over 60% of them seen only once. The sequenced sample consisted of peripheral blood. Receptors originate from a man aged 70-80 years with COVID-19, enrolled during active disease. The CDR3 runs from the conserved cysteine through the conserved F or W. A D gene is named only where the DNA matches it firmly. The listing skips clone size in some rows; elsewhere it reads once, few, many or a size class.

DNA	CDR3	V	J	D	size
TGTGCCAGCTCACCTCGGATACCCAACAGGGGGCAGGTGGACACTGAAGCTTTCTTT	CASSPRIPNRGQVDTEAFF	TRBV18	TRBJ1-1	TRBD1	.
TGCGCCAGCAGCCAGGGTGAGGGAGCTAACTATGGCTACACCTTC	CASSQGEGANYGYTF	TRBV4-1	TRBJ1-2	.	few
TGTGCCAGCAGCCTTAGCGTGAGCTCCTACAATGAGCAGTTCTTC	CASSLSVSSYNEQFF	TRBV11-3	TRBJ2-1	.	.
TGTGCCAGCAGGTACTCGGGACAGGCCTCCTACGAGCAGTACTTC	CASRYSGQASYEQYF	TRBV6-5	TRBJ2-7	TRBD1	once
TGTGCCAGCAGCTCCCGGGACAGGAATCAGCCCCAGCATTTT	CASSSRDRNQPQHF	TRBV7-2	TRBJ1-5	TRBD1	.
TGTGCCAGCAGCCTCCGCCGGGACAGTACGAAGTTCTTC	CASSLRRDSTKFF	TRBV11-1	TRBJ2-1	TRBD1	.
TGTGCCAGTAGTATCTCTGGGACAGTCTACAATGAGCAGTTCTTC	CASSISGTVYNEQFF	TRBV19	TRBJ2-1	TRBD1	.
TGTGCCAGCAGCCAAACAGTGACTAAGGAGACCCAGTACTTC	CASSQTVTKETQYF	TRBV14	TRBJ2-5	.	.
TGTGCCAGCAGTTACGGGGCGGGGGGAAACACCATATATTTT	CASSYGAGGNTIYF	TRBV6-5	TRBJ1-3	.	.
TGTGCCAGCAGTTACTCCGTGAAGGTGGCTGAGCGGGAGGTACGTGAGCAGTTCTTC	CASSYSVKVAEREVREQFF	TRBV6-2/TRBV6-3	TRBJ2-1	TRBD2	few
TGTGCCAGCAGCCTTGACAGGGGGAACACTGAAGCTTTCTTT	CASSLDRGNTEAFF	TRBV7-6	TRBJ1-1	TRBD1	.
TGCAGCGTTGACTCTGCGGGAGGGCAATATAACGAGCAGTACTTC	CSVDSAGGQYNEQYF	TRBV29-1	TRBJ2-7	TRBD2	.
TGTGCCAGCAGTTATGGGGGCGCGGGGGTTTACGAGACCCAGTACTTC	CASSYGGAGVYETQYF	TRBV6-2/TRBV6-3	TRBJ2-5	.	.
TGTGCCAGCTCACTCATCCGAACTCTTCCCTCCTACGAGCAGTACTTC	CASSLIRTLPSYEQYF	TRBV18	TRBJ2-7	.	.
TGCGCCAGCAGCAGTACAGGGGATGACTATGGCTACACCTTC	CASSSTGDDYGYTF	TRBV5-1	TRBJ1-2	TRBD1	.
TGTGCCAGCAGTCCGCCGTTCAGGAGCACAGATACGCAGTATTTT	CASSPPFRSTDTQYF	TRBV28	TRBJ2-3	.	few
TGTGCCAGCAGCTTTTCTGGCAGCTCCTACGAGCAGTACTTC	CASSFSGSSYEQYF	TRBV5-4	TRBJ2-7	.	.
TGTGCCAGCTCACCCCGGACACTGACCGGGGAGCTGTTTTTT	CASSPRTLTGELFF	TRBV18	TRBJ2-2	.	.
TGTGCCAGCAGCACCCGACAGACATACAATGAGCAGTTCTTC	CASSTRQTYNEQFF	TRBV9	TRBJ2-1	.	once
TGTGCCAGCAGCAACATCAGGGGGAAAGGATATGGCTACACCTTC	CASSNIRGKGYGYTF	TRBV6-5	TRBJ1-2	TRBD1	.
TGTGCCAGCAGCTTGGCGGGAGCCAATGAGCAGTTCTTC	CASSLAGANEQFF	TRBV7-9	TRBJ2-1	TRBD2	.
TGTGCCAGCAGTATCTCTCGACAGGCCTTCTACTATGGCTACACCTTC	CASSISRQAFYYGYTF	TRBV27	TRBJ1-2	.	.
TGTGCCAGCAGCTCCAGGGGGATCACTGAAGCTTTCTTT	CASSSRGITEAFF	TRBV7-8	TRBJ1-1	TRBD1	.
TGTGCCATCAGCCCCAGGGGGCCAGATACGCAGTATTTT	CAISPRGPDTQYF	TRBV10-3	TRBJ2-3	TRBD1	.
TGTGCCAGCAGCCAAACAGGGGGCTTCAATAATTCACCCCTCCACTTT	CASSQTGGFNNSPLHF	TRBV4-2	TRBJ1-6	TRBD1	once
TGTGCCAGCAGCTCACCTGATATTCAGGGAAGGCACGGCTACACCTTC	CASSSPDIQGRHGYTF	TRBV7-2	TRBJ1-2	.	.
TGTGCCAGCAGCTTAGTGGGGACAGGGGTTTTGGGGGCCACTGAAGCTTTCTTT	CASSLVGTGVLGATEAFF	TRBV7-2	TRBJ1-1	TRBD1	.
TGTGCCAGCAGTGGACTCCGGGACAGTAGCAATCAGCCCCAGCATTTT	CASSGLRDSSNQPQHF	TRBV2	TRBJ1-5	TRBD1	.
TGTGCCAGCTCTCCCCAGGGACAAATTAACTATGGCTACACCTTC	CASSPQGQINYGYTF	TRBV18	TRBJ1-2	.	.
TGTGCCAGCAGCTTAGATGGACAGGCTCACCAGTTCTTC	CASSLDGQAHQFF	TRBV11-1	TRBJ2-1	TRBD1	few
TGTGCCACCAGCAGAGGGCGCGGAGGCTCCTACAATGAGCAGTTCTTC	CATSRGRGGSYNEQFF	TRBV15	TRBJ2-1	.	.
TGCGCCAGCAGCTTAAAGATGGAGACTGAAGCTTTCTTT	CASSLKMETEAFF	TRBV5-1	TRBJ1-1	.	.
TGTGCCAGTAGTATAGGCGCGGCTGCAACTAATGAAAAACTGTTTTTT	CASSIGAAATNEKLFF	TRBV19	TRBJ1-4	.	.
TGTGCCAGCTCACCAAACAGGGTAGAATATGGCTACACCTTC	CASSPNRVEYGYTF	TRBV18	TRBJ1-2	.	few
TGTGCCACCAGTGATGGCTATACGCAGTATTTT	CATSDGYTQYF	TRBV24-1	TRBJ2-3	.	.
TGTGCCAGCAGCTCACCGGGACAGGGAACCTACGAGCAGTACTTC	CASSSPGQGTYEQYF	TRBV7-6	TRBJ2-7	TRBD1	.
TGTGCCAGCAGCTTTGACAGGGGCAATCAGCCCCAGCATTTT	CASSFDRGNQPQHF	TRBV7-8	TRBJ1-5	TRBD1	.
TGCGCCAGCAGCATCACCCTCCGGGGGTCGGGGACTGAAGCTTTCTTT	CASSITLRGSGTEAFF	TRBV5-1	TRBJ1-1	.	once
TGTGCCAGCAGCTTAATCTATAGCGGGAGTATCGATACGCAGTATTTT	CASSLIYSGSIDTQYF	TRBV5-6	TRBJ2-3	TRBD2	many
TGTGCCAGTAGTATTGGGGGCTTCTACGAGCAGTACTTC	CASSIGGFYEQYF	TRBV19	TRBJ2-7	.	.
TGTGCCAGCAGCACCCGGGGACAGGGTCGTACCGGGGAGCTGTTTTTT	CASSTRGQGRTGELFF	TRBV7-9	TRBJ2-2	TRBD1	.
TGTGCCAGCAGTTTTGGACACCGGGGGAACTATGGCTACACCTTC	CASSFGHRGNYGYTF	TRBV27	TRBJ1-2	.	.
TGCGCCAGCAGCCTGGGACAGGACCTCGGAAACACCATATATTTT	CASSLGQDLGNTIYF	TRBV4-1	TRBJ1-3	TRBD1	.
TGCGCCAGCAGCCAAGATCCACGGGGTCCTAGCGGTACTAGCACAGATACGCAGTATTTT	CASSQDPRGPSGTSTDTQYF	TRBV4-3	TRBJ2-3	TRBD2	.
TGTGCCAGCAGTTCTGGAGGGCTCGCCTACGAGCAGTACTTC	CASSSGGLAYEQYF	TRBV28	TRBJ2-7	.	.
TGTGCCAGCAGCGCCACTAGCGGGAGCTCTTACGAGCAGTACTTC	CASSATSGSSYEQYF	TRBV5-4	TRBJ2-7	TRBD2	.
TGTGCCAGCTCACCCTCCGGGACAGGGGTCTCCGGGGAGCTGTTTTTT	CASSPSGTGVSGELFF	TRBV18	TRBJ2-2	TRBD1	once
TGTGCCAGCAGCCTGGGACTAGCGGACTACAATGAGCAGTTCTTC	CASSLGLADYNEQFF	TRBV6-5	TRBJ2-1	TRBD2	.
TGTGCCAGCAGGACAGGGTCGGTTATCTATGGCTACACCTTC	CASRTGSVIYGYTF	TRBV6-5	TRBJ1-2	TRBD1	.
TGTGCCAGCTCACTCTTAAAAGGGACTAGCGCCTCCGGGGAGCTGTTTTTT	CASSLLKGTSASGELFF	TRBV18	TRBJ2-2	TRBD2	.